Following are 32 T cell receptor beta chains from one sample sequenced in a study of blood T cells in healthy people across ages. Alongside a J-beta primer mix, a sample-barcoded 5' primer served in a second PCR lasting about 7 to 12 cycles. From the 5' RACE reads, TCRdb called clonotypes with MiXCR, one entry per CDR3 protein. The repertoire holds hundreds of thousands of distinct CDR3 sequences, with approximately 25% as singletons. The same data also went into a second study, on T cells of mothers and their children.

Sequenced material: blood. These receptors came from a boy between 10 and 17 years old in good health.

The genes are TRBV11-3 and TRBJ2-5; 8 bases are shared with TRBD1. The CDR3 sequence is 15 residues long. CDR1 and CDR2 (germline): SGHNT, YENEEA. V shed 2 bases, J shed 3 bases, and the junction held 5 bases outside the gene matches. The CDR3 reads CASSLRGQDKETQYF. CDR3 DNA: TGTGCCAGCAGCTTAAGGGGACAGGACAAAGAGACCCAGTACTTC.

The sample holds a few counts of this clonotype. The V call is TRBV4-3, the J call TRBJ2-5; 7 bases are shared with TRBD2. Trimming cost V 1 base and J 0 bases; bases outside gene matches: 2. Germline assignment: CDR1 LGHNA and CDR2 YSLEER. The CDR3 has 15 amino acids. The chain's CDR3 is CASSQAGGYQETQYF. In nucleotides, the CDR3 is TGCGCCAGCAGCCAAGCGGGGGGTTACCAAGAGACCCAGTACTTC.

The V call is TRBV5-1, the J call TRBJ2-5; TRBD1 is a possible D gene (5 bases). The CDR3 has 14 amino acids. Germline V gene lookup returns CDR1 SGHRS and CDR2 YFSETQ. The germline V and J ends were trimmed by 4 bases and 0 bases, with 10 bases remaining between them. CDR3 in amino acids: CASSHPTDQETQYF. The CDR3 DNA reads as TGCGCCAGCAGCCATCCGACAGACCAAGAGACCCAGTACTTC.

The CDR3 reads CASSGGLNEKLFF. Written as DNA, the CDR3 is TGTGCCAGCAGTGGGGGTTTAAATGAAAAACTGTTTTTT. V usage is TRBV2 and J usage is TRBJ1-4; D is uncertain. The V gene lost 4 bases and the J gene lost 5 bases, with 8 bases spanning the gap. Germline values: CDR1 SNHLY, CDR2 FYNNEI. The CDR3 runs to 13 residues.

Only a few counts were recorded for this clonotype. The J gene is TRBJ2-5, the V gene TRBV28; 9 bases fit TRBD2. With 4 bases clipped from V and 5 bases from J, the junction kept 8 bases outside the gene matches. CDR1 and CDR2 (germline): MDHEN, SYDVKM. The CDR3 has 15 residues. The DNA for the CDR3 is TGTGCCAGCAGTTACAGCGGGAGGCGGGAGGAGACCCAGTACTTC. It specifies CASSYSGRREETQYF.

This clonotype was detected a few times. This chain joins TRBV6-5 and TRBJ1-4; TRBD1 aligns across 9 bases. Germline CDR1 is MNHEY and CDR2 is SVGAGI. After removal of 6 bases from V and 8 bases from J, the junction contained 13 bases not matched to a gene. The CDR3 is 16 amino acids. The DNA for the CDR3 is TGTGCCAGCAGACAGGGGGCGCGTAGATACGGCGAAAAACTGTTTTTT. Amino acids: CASRQGARRYGEKLFF.

The J gene is TRBJ2-2, the V gene TRBV3-1, with a weak D call TRBD1 (6 bases). V was pared by 3 bases and J by 7 bases, with 12 bases between. This CDR3 region has 14 residues. From germline, CDR1 is LGHDT and CDR2 YNNKEL (reference sequence). DNA for the CDR3: TGTGCCAGCAGCCAGGGGGCTGCGATCGGGGAGCTGTTTTTT. Its translation is CASSQGAAIGELFF. Combining the CDR3 with reference TRBV3-1 and TRBJ2-2 gives the whole variable domain DTAVSQTPKYLVTQMGNDKSIKCEQNLGHDTMYWYKQDSKKFLKIMFSYNNKELIINETVPNRFSPKSPDKAHLNLHINSLELGDSAVYFCASSQGAAIGELFFGEGSRLTVL.

Ten or more counts support this clonotype. V usage is TRBV7-6 and J usage is TRBJ2-7; a weak D match, TRBD1 (6 bases). CDR3 length: 14 residues. V was clipped by 5 bases and J by 0 bases, with 11 bases between them. Germline CDR1 reads SGHVS; CDR2 reads FNYEAQ. CDR3 protein: CASSPRTDSYEQYF. For the CDR3, the DNA is TGTGCCAGCAGCCCCCGGACAGACTCCTACGAGCAGTACTTC.

V gene TRBV7-2 combines with J gene TRBJ2-5; 7 bases align to TRBD1. V trimming: 5 bases; J trimming: 5 bases; junction bases outside the gene matches: 5. The CDR3 contains 13 residues. The germline CDR1 and CDR2 sequences are SGHTA and FQGNSA. The DNA for the CDR3 is TGTGCCAGCAGCAAGACAGGGTACGAGACCCAGTACTTC. Amino acids: CASSKTGYETQYF.

This rearrangement joins TRBV24-1 to TRBJ2-3; D unclear. Trimming removed 0 bases at V and 2 bases at J, with 2 bases between. Looked up from germline, CDR1 is KGHDR and CDR2 is SFDVKD. The CDR3 loop spans 13 amino acids. This CDR3 reads CATSDLITDTQYF. The CDR3 DNA reads as TGTGCCACCAGTGATTTGATCACAGATACGCAGTATTTT.

Ten or more counts support this clonotype. The chain has TRBV12-3 or TRBV12-4 and TRBJ2-5, with D unclear. There are 13 residues in the CDR3. Trimming removed 3 bases at V and 2 bases at J, with 7 bases between. The CDR3 is CASSLGSQETQYF. CDR3 sequence (DNA): TGTGCCAGCAGTTTGGGATCACAAGAGACCCAGTACTTC.

The chain has TRBV28 and TRBJ1-4, with D maybe TRBD1 (6 bases). The CDR3 is 13 residues long. Per the germline V gene, CDR1 is MDHEN and CDR2 is SYDVKM. V shed 8 bases and J shed 0 bases, with 7 bases lying between them. The CDR3 protein is CASGGSTNEKLFF. The DNA of the CDR3 is TGTGCCAGCGGGGGCTCAACTAATGAAAAACTGTTTTTT.

This clonotype has only a few counts. CDR3 coding DNA: TGCAGCGTTGAGGGGTTACTCCAGGGGTTACGGAGTGAGCAGTTCTTC. Protein sequence: CSVEGLLQGLRSEQFF. This chain links TRBV29-1 with TRBJ2-1; the D gene is possibly TRBD1 (6 bases). Germline V gene lookup returns CDR1 SQVTM and CDR2 ANQGSEA. CDR3 length equals 16 residues. With 3 bases removed from V and 9 bases from J, the gap between germline ends came to 24 bases.

This clonotype was counted between two and nine times. V gene TRBV9 combines with J gene TRBJ2-5, with 11 bases lining up with TRBD2. From germline, CDR1 is SGDLS and CDR2 YYNGEE. J lost 5 bases, V lost 0 bases, and 3 bases had no gene match. This CDR3 is 15 amino acids long. This chain's CDR3 is CASSVDPSGGETQYF. CDR3 bases: TGTGCCAGCAGCGTAGACCCTAGCGGGGGGGAGACCCAGTACTTC.

V and J are TRBV24-1 and TRBJ2-1, with 11 bases lining up with TRBD1. The V gene end was trimmed by 8 bases and the J gene end by 6 bases; junction bases not matched to a gene: 8. Germline loops: CDR1 KGHDR, CDR2 SFDVKD. The CDR3 has 15 residues. This CDR3 is CATKGTGTGGNEQFF. CDR3 sequence (DNA): TGTGCCACCAAAGGGACCGGGACAGGGGGCAATGAGCAGTTCTTC.

The chain is built from TRBV5-1 and TRBJ2-1; TRBD2 matches 8 bases. The germline gives CDR1 SGHRS, CDR2 YFSETQ. This CDR3 is built from 15 residues. Trimming removed 1 base from V and 3 bases from J; junction bases left unmatched: 3. DNA for the CDR3: TGCGCCAGCAGCTTGATGAGCGGGAGCTACAATGAGCAGTTCTTC. It translates to CASSLMSGSYNEQFF.

This chain uses TRBV6-5 with TRBJ2-1, with D perhaps assigned TRBD1 or TRBD2 (6 bases each). Matching the DNA end better, TRBJ2-5 makes the J call doubtful. This CDR3 has 14 residues. Germline loops: CDR1 MNHEY, CDR2 SVGAGI. Here the CDR3 DNA reads TGTGCCAGCCCTGGGACGCAAGGGGGGGAGACCCAGTACTTC. It specifies CASPGTQGGETQYF.

This clonotype was seen a handful of times. This sequence joins TRBV5-1 and TRBJ2-3; TRBD1 agrees at 8 bases. This CDR3 region has 16 residues. With V trimmed by 1 base and J by 6 bases, 10 bases remained unmatched. Germline V lookup: CDR1 SGHRS, CDR2 YFSETQ. This chain's CDR3 is CASSLPDRGAGDTQYF. The CDR3, as DNA: TGCGCCAGCAGCTTGCCAGACAGGGGAGCAGGGGATACGCAGTATTTT.

The J gene is TRBJ2-7, the V gene TRBV4-1; TRBD2 might be the D (5 bases). CDR3 length equals 17 residues. V was clipped by 3 bases and J by 2 bases, with 20 bases between them. In germline, CDR1 is MGHRA, CDR2 YSYEKL. This chain's CDR3 is CASSQIATSPSPYEQYF. The CDR3 coding sequence is TGCGCCAGCAGCCAGATTGCCACTAGTCCCTCACCCTACGAGCAGTACTTC.

This clonotype turned up a few times. The chain uses TRBV10-3 and TRBJ2-7; 10 bases agree with TRBD1. The V and J ends lost 6 bases and 2 bases, in that order; junction bases with no gene match: 4. This CDR3 region has 14 residues. Germline V gives CDR1 ENHRY, CDR2 SYGVKD. The CDR3 coding sequence is TGTGCCATCAGACCGGGACAGGGGACCTACGAGCAGTACTTC. Translation: CAIRPGQGTYEQYF.

The chain links TRBV20-1 to TRBJ2-2, with 9 bases that match TRBD2. Germline CDR1 DFQATT, CDR2 SNEGSKA (reference sequence). The CDR3 totals 12 residues. CDR3 DNA: TGCATTGGGTGTAGCGGGAGTGGGGAGCTGTTTTTT. This codes for CIGCSGSGELFF.

Comment on this clonotype: Lacking the conserved final phenylalanine or tryptophan, this CDR3 likely reflects a read error. The chain uses TRBV10-3 and TRBJ1-4; TRBD1 matches 7 bases. The V segment lost 10 bases and the J segment 8 bases; nucleotides outside the gene matches: 10. The CDR3 is 13 residues long. The germline V gene has CDR1 ENHRY and CDR2 SYGVKD. CDR3 DNA: TGTGCCACCTCACAGGGGATTGGGGAAAAACTGTTTGTT. Translated, it gives CATSQGIGEKLFV.

This clonotype came up a few times. This chain uses TRBV7-2 with TRBJ2-1; 7 bases match TRBD1. After removal of 7 bases from V and 4 bases from J, the junction contained 1 base not matched to a gene. This CDR3 spans 12 amino acids. Looked up from germline, CDR1 is SGHTA and CDR2 is FQGNSA. The CDR3 protein is CASMDRYNEQFF. The DNA of the CDR3 is TGTGCCAGCATGGACAGGTACAATGAGCAGTTCTTC.

V usage is TRBV5-6 and J usage is TRBJ2-3; D is unclear. V dropped 0 bases and J dropped 9 bases, with 11 bases sitting between them. Germline lookup yields CDR1 SGHDT and CDR2 YYEEEE. CDR3 length equals 13 residues. This chain's CDR3 is CASSLAYLGTQYF. In DNA, the CDR3 is TGTGCCAGCAGCTTGGCTTACTTAGGGACGCAGTATTTT.

The V call is TRBV7-9, the J call TRBJ2-1; D perhaps matches TRBD1 (6 bases). This CDR3 spans 17 amino acids. Trimming took off 1 base at V and 2 bases at J, with 15 bases between the two ends. From germline, CDR1 is SEHNR and CDR2 FQNEAQ (reference sequence). This chain's CDR3 is CASSLGEGEPAYNEQFF. The CDR3 DNA reads as TGTGCCAGCAGCTTAGGTGAGGGGGAGCCGGCCTACAATGAGCAGTTCTTC.

CDR3 protein: CASSQGFSGRDTQYF. CDR3 bases: TGTGCCAGCAGCCAAGGGTTTAGCGGTAGGGATACGCAGTATTTT. V is TRBV3-1 and J is TRBJ2-3; tentatively, D is TRBD2 (6 bases). The CDR3 length is 15 residues. Germline loops: CDR1 LGHDT, CDR2 YNNKEL (reference sequence). V was cut by 1 base and J by 6 bases, with 14 bases left in between.

The rearrangement links TRBV15 to TRBJ2-5; D possibly corresponds to TRBD2 (5 bases). V dropped 3 bases and J dropped 4 bases, with 12 bases sitting between them. The CDR3 loop spans 14 amino acids. Per the germline V gene, CDR1 is LNHNV and CDR2 is YYDKDF (reference sequence). CDR3 nucleotides: TGTGCCACCAGCAGTGGACCAGGAGGAGAGACCCAGTACTTC. This gives the protein CATSSGPGGETQYF. Looking up the rest from reference TRBV15 and TRBJ2-5 gives the full variable domain: DAMVIQNPRYQVTQFGKPVTLSCSQTLNHNVMYWYQQKSSQAPKLLFHYYDKDFNNEADTPDNFQSRRPNTSFCFLDIRSPGLGDTAMYLCATSSGPGGETQYFGPGTRLLVL.

This clonotype was seen only a few times. The chain employs TRBV6-5 and TRBJ2-1; 7 bases match TRBD1. V dropped 6 bases and J dropped 7; count of bases not matched to a gene: 9. Germline values: CDR1 MNHEY, CDR2 SVGAGI. The CDR3 length is 14 residues. In DNA, the CDR3 is TGTGCCAGCAGAAAGAGGGGGCCGGGTAATGAGCAGTTCTTC. This codes for CASRKRGPGNEQFF.

The chain's CDR3 is CASSLARTGAGNEQFF. DNA of the CDR3: TGTGCCAGCAGCTTAGCCCGGACAGGGGCGGGAAATGAGCAGTTCTTC. The J gene is TRBJ2-1, the V gene TRBV7-9; TRBD1 agrees at 9 bases. The CDR3 covers 16 residues. Germline assignment: CDR1 SEHNR and CDR2 FQNEAQ (reference sequence). V gave up 0 bases and J gave up 7 bases; unmatched junction bases: 7. Supplemented by reference TRBV7-9 and TRBJ2-1, the full variable domain reads DTGVSQNPRHKITKRGQNVTFRCDPISEHNRLYWYRQTLGQGPEFLTYFQNEAQLEKSRLLSDRFSAERPKGSFSTLEIQRTEQGDSAMYLCASSLARTGAGNEQFFGPGTRLTVL.

Comment on this clonotype: One end of the junction is discordant with germline, which a read error may explain. This rearrangement joins TRBV7-7 to TRBJ2-3; maybe TRBD2 (6 bases). This CDR3 is built from 15 residues. In germline, CDR1 is SSHAT, CDR2 FNYEAQ (reference sequence). The CDR3 reads CASSLGSGLTDTQYF. The CDR3 DNA reads as TGCGCTAGCAGCTTAGGTAGCGGACTCACAGATACGCAGTATTTT.

This chain uses TRBV7-9 with TRBJ2-5, with D perhaps matching TRBD1 or TRBD2 (5 bases each). From germline, CDR1 is SEHNR and CDR2 FQNEAQ (reference sequence). CDR3 size: 15 residues. V dropped 2 bases and J dropped 1 base, with 11 bases sitting between them. CDR3 sequence: CASSLRGDAQETQYF. In DNA, the CDR3 is TGTGCCAGCAGCTTAAGAGGGGACGCCCAAGAGACCCAGTACTTC.

The chain combines TRBV10-3 with TRBJ2-2, with D unclear. CDR3 size: 15 residues. Germline CDR1 and CDR2: ENHRY and SYGVKD. Trimming removed 0 bases at V and 0 bases at J, with 5 bases between. The DNA of the CDR3 is TGTGCCATCAGTGAGTCGCGAACGAACACCGGGGAGCTGTTTTTT. Protein product: CAISESRTNTGELFF.